Following are 10 T cell receptor beta chains from one sample sequenced in a study of human T cells and chemical hapten exposure. The time point: patch test 1, 2 weeks after DPC sensitization. Treatment defined: therapeutic diphenylcyclopropenone sensitization with weekly scalp DPC. TCRdb re-called the RACE reads with MiXCR, one entry per CDR3 protein. The sample yields fewer than 400,000 distinct CDR3 sequences, 5.5% to 8% seen once. Here the sequenced sample was whole blood, taken in connection with sensitization to the hapten diphenylcyclopropenone (DPC). The source is a woman between 18 and 29 years old with alopecia areata. Some clones in this sample may be carry-over from other donors' samples.

This clonotype was seen repeatedly, ten times or more. This chain connects TRBV5-1 to TRBJ2-1, with TRBD2 identical over 11 bases. This CDR3 is 15 amino acids long. The ends lost 4 bases at V and 3 bases at J; junction bases unmatched: 3. Germline CDR1 is SGHRS and CDR2 is YFSETQ. The CDR3 coding sequence is TGCGCCAGCAGCCCAGGGACTAGCGGCTACAATGAGCAGTTCTTC. Translation gives CASSPGTSGYNEQFF.

The chain uses TRBV20-1 and TRBJ2-7; 16 nucleotides match TRBD2. Germline loops: CDR1 DFQATT, CDR2 SNEGSKA (reference sequence). V trimming: 5 bases; J trimming: 7 bases; junction bases outside the gene matches: 14. The CDR3 has 17 amino acids. The CDR3 nucleotides read TGCAGTGCTGACGGGACTAGCGGGGGGGCCTCTCTGGGAGAGCAGTACTTC. Translation: CSADGTSGGASLGEQYF.

This clonotype was seen at least ten times. The chain recombines TRBV27 with TRBJ2-7, with D uncertain. Trimming took 2 bases from V and 2 from J, leaving 10 bases between them. This CDR3 has 14 amino acids. Germline-derived CDR1 and CDR2 are MNHEY and SMNVEV (reference sequence). DNA of the CDR3: TGTGCCAGCAGTTTAAAGGTTGGGGCCTACGAGCAGTACTTC. This gives the protein CASSLKVGAYEQYF.

The V call is TRBV9, the J call TRBJ2-1, with a possible D match to TRBD1 (5 bases). The V end was cut by 3 bases, the J end by 7 bases, with 11 bases between. This CDR3 region has 13 residues. Germline V gene data show CDR1 as SGDLS and CDR2 as YYNGEE. The CDR3 bases are TGTGCCAGCAGCGCATACAGGAAAAATGAGCAGTTCTTC. Residues: CASSAYRKNEQFF. Together with reference TRBV9 and TRBJ2-1, the CDR3 gives the full variable domain: DSGVTQTPKHLITATGQRVTLRCSPRSGDLSVYWYQQSLDQGLQFLIQYYNGEERAKGNILERFSAQQFPDLHSELNLSSLELGDSALYFCASSAYRKNEQFFGPGTRLTVL.

This clonotype was found many times. This rearrangement joins TRBV5-1 to TRBJ2-5; D call uncertain. Looked up from germline, CDR1 is SGHRS and CDR2 is YFSETQ. The CDR3 has 13 amino acids. The ends were cut back, 1 base at V and 5 bases at J, with 9 bases in the middle. The CDR3 protein is CASSLSIGETQYF. CDR3 bases: TGCGCCAGCAGCTTGAGTATAGGCGAGACCCAGTACTTC. The whole variable domain, remainder taken from reference TRBV5-1 and TRBJ2-5, is KAGVTQTPRYLIKTRGQQVTLSCSPISGHRSVSWYQQTPGQGLQFLFEYFSETQRNKGNFPGRFSGRQFSNSRSEMNVSTLELGDSALYLCASSLSIGETQYFGPGTRLLVL.

V is TRBV28 and J is TRBJ2-3, with 7 bases matching TRBD2. CDR1 and CDR2 from the germline V gene are MDHEN and SYDVKM. Trimming at V came to 3 bases and at J to 6 bases, leaving 12 bases not matched to a gene. The CDR3 covers 16 residues. The CDR3 here is CASSLGWEGIADTQYF. CDR3 DNA sequence: TGTGCCAGCAGTTTGGGGTGGGAGGGGATAGCGGATACGCAGTATTTT.

A few counts support this clonotype. V and J are TRBV14 and TRBJ1-6; D may be TRBD1 (6 bases). Germline-derived CDR1 and CDR2 are SGHDN and FVKESK. The ends were cut back, 4 bases at V and 0 bases at J, with 13 bases in the middle. This CDR3 region has 17 residues. DNA of the CDR3: TGTGCCAGCAGCCTTCAGACAGGAAGCTCCTATAATTCACCCCTCCACTTT. It specifies CASSLQTGSSYNSPLHF. The full variable domain, completed using reference TRBV14 and TRBJ1-6, is EAGVTQFPSHSVIEKGQTVTLRCDPISGHDNLYWYRRVMGKEIKFLLHFVKESKQDESGMPNNRFLAERTGGTYSTLKVQPAELEDSGVYFCASSLQTGSSYNSPLHFGNGTRLTVT.

This sequence joins TRBV28 and TRBJ1-6; no clear D gene. In germline, CDR1 is MDHEN, CDR2 SYDVKM. Deletions cut 1 base from V and 0 bases from J, with 13 bases between. This CDR3 comprises 18 residues. The CDR3 region has the DNA TGTGCCAGCAGTTTATTTTATCAGACTGGCTCCTATAATTCACCCCTCCACTTT. This gives the protein CASSLFYQTGSYNSPLHF.

This clonotype was counted only a few times. The rearrangement uses TRBV5-1 and TRBJ1-1, with D possibly TRBD1 on 5 matching bases. Trimming took off 2 bases at V and 1 base at J, with 21 bases between the two ends. Germline-derived CDR1 and CDR2 are SGHRS and YFSETQ. The CDR3 consists of 18 residues. For the CDR3, the DNA is TGCGCCAGCAGCTTCCAACCGACGTTGGGACGGCCGAACACTGAAGCTTTCTTT. Protein: CASSFQPTLGRPNTEAFF.

This clonotype showed up just a few times. This chain links TRBV6-2 or TRBV6-3 with TRBJ2-7, with TRBD1 as a possible D gene (5 bases). This CDR3 contains 12 residues. Germline CDR1 MNHEY, CDR2 SVGEGT. With 6 bases removed from V and 3 bases from J, the gap between germline ends came to 9 bases. CDR3 nucleotide sequence: TGTGCCAGCAGACACGACAGCTACGAGCAGTACTTC. Protein sequence: CASRHDSYEQYF.